A single sample gave rise to the 20 T cell receptor beta chains below, sequenced in a study of CD8+ T cells in alopecia areata. The authors extracted RNA and reverse transcribed it into cDNA as the sequencing template. Assay used: immunoSEQ multiplex PCR; TCRdb lists only in-frame clones, some missing. Among around 120,000 clones listed, 47% were seen once. Sample: NKG2D-low CD8+ T cells sorted from blood. The receptors here all came from a human donor with alopecia areata.

This clone was seen a few times. J is TRBJ1-5 and V is TRBV19; no clear D gene. Germline CDR1 LNHDA, CDR2 SQIVND (reference sequence). This CDR3 is built from 14 residues. V was clipped by 9 bases and J by 2 bases, with 14 bases between them. The CDR3 is CASSEMGGNQPQHF. CDR3 nucleotides: TGTGCCAGCAGTGAGATGGGCGGCAATCAGCCCCAGCATTTT.

V gene TRBV30 combines with J gene TRBJ1-2; D is unclear. CDR1 and CDR2 from the germline V gene are GTSNPN and SVGIG (reference sequence). V was cut by 4 bases and J by 4 bases, with 19 bases left in between. This CDR3 is built from 15 residues. CDR3 coding DNA: TGTGCCTGGATCCCCCGGGGAGAGGACGTCTATGGCTACACCTTC. Translation gives CAWIPRGEDVYGYTF.

Concerning this clone itself: Other DNA sequences in the sample encode the same CDR3. The chain carries TRBV29-1 and TRBJ2-5; D possibly corresponds to TRBD1 (6 bases). V lost 3 bases and J 2 bases, leaving 10 bases between the germline ends. Germline assignment: CDR1 SQVTM and CDR2 ANQGSEA. The length of the CDR3 is 13 residues. CDR3: CSVEGQEQETQYF. The CDR3 DNA reads TGCAGCGTTGAGGGACAAGAACAAGAGACCCAGTACTTC.

The chain links TRBV29-1 to TRBJ2-1; the match to TRBD2 covers 13 bases. Germline V gives CDR1 SQVTM, CDR2 ANQGSEA. V shed 7 bases, J shed 0 bases, and the junction held 9 bases outside the gene matches. This CDR3 is built from 17 residues. The CDR3 sequence is CSETTSGGLSSYNEQFF. CDR3 in DNA: TGCAGCGAGACGACTAGCGGGGGGCTTAGCTCCTACAATGAGCAGTTCTTC.

This clone was seen a few times. This chain connects TRBV29-1 to TRBJ2-7; D unclear. Germline loops: CDR1 SQVTM, CDR2 ANQGSEA. Deletions cut 6 bases from V and 7 bases from J, with 10 bases between. This CDR3 is built from 10 residues. CDR3 region: CSVRDQEQYF. In DNA, the CDR3 is TGCAGCGTCAGAGATCAGGAGCAGTACTTC.

The rearrangement joins TRBV15 to TRBJ2-4; 9 positions match TRBD2. Unmatched junction bases numbered 4, after V lost 4 bases and J lost 0 bases. CDR1 and CDR2 (germline): LNHNV, YYDKDF (reference sequence). The CDR3 covers 16 residues. The CDR3 sequence: CATSNLAGLAKNIQYF. For the CDR3, the DNA is TGTGCCACCAGCAATCTAGCGGGACTAGCCAAAAACATTCAGTACTTC.

The J gene is TRBJ2-3, the V gene TRBV27; 9 nucleotides align to TRBD2. Trimming took 10 bases from V and 4 from J; bases not matched to a gene: 12. The CDR3 spans 15 residues. Germline V lookup: CDR1 MNHEY, CDR2 SMNVEV (reference sequence). Written as DNA, the CDR3 is TGTGCCACCAGGACCGGGACTAGCTTGCCAGATACGCAGTATTTT. Amino acid sequence: CATRTGTSLPDTQYF.

The chain combines TRBV29-1 with TRBJ2-1; D unresolved. Germline-derived CDR1 and CDR2 are SQVTM and ANQGSEA. Trimming stripped 3 bases from V and 8 bases from J, with 11 bases between. The CDR3 is 12 residues long. CDR3 nucleotide sequence: TGCAGCGTTGAGGAAGTTAGCTATGAGCAGTTCTTC. It specifies CSVEEVSYEQFF.

This clone has just a few counts. The chain links TRBV7-9 to TRBJ1-5; D unresolved. The CDR3 is made up of 13 amino acids. V lost 1 base, J lost 5 bases, and 6 bases lay in between. From germline, CDR1 is SEHNR and CDR2 FQNEAQ (reference sequence). The CDR3 protein is CASSLGWDQPQHF. The DNA for the CDR3 is TGTGCCAGCAGCTTAGGGTGGGATCAGCCCCAGCATTTT. Complete variable domain (other parts from reference TRBV7-9 and TRBJ1-5): DTGVSQNPRHKITKRGQNVTFRCDPISEHNRLYWYRQTLGQGPEFLTYFQNEAQLEKSRLLSDRFSAERPKGSFSTLEIQRTEQGDSAMYLCASSLGWDQPQHFGDGTRLSIL.

This chain connects TRBV29-1 to TRBJ1-2; D might be TRBD1 (6 bases). Trimming left V 3 bases short and J 4 bases short, with 9 bases between. The CDR3 totals 12 residues. Per germline, CDR1 SQVTM and CDR2 ANQGSEA. Here the CDR3 DNA reads TGCAGCGTTGATGGACAGAGCTATGGCTACACCTTC. It specifies CSVDGQSYGYTF. The full variable domain, in which reference TRBV29-1 and TRBJ1-2 provide the parts outside the CDR3, is SAVISQKPSRDICQRGTSLTIQCQVDSQVTMMFWYRQQPGQSLTLIATANQGSEATYESGFVIDKFPISRPNLTFSTLTVSNMSPEDSSIYLCSVDGQSYGYTFGSGTRLTVV.

This clone was seen only a few times. The chain uses TRBV14 and TRBJ2-7, with 7 bases fitting TRBD2. The CDR3 loop spans 13 amino acids. With V trimmed by 2 bases and J by 4 bases, 2 bases remained unmatched. CDR1 SGHDN and CDR2 FVKESK come from the germline V gene. This CDR3 reads CASSQWGGYEQYF. DNA for the CDR3: TGTGCCAGCAGCCAATGGGGGGGTTACGAGCAGTACTTC.

This clone was counted between two and nine times. The rearrangement joins TRBV29-1 to TRBJ2-6, with 9 positions matching TRBD1. The germline V gene encodes CDR1 SQVTM and CDR2 ANQGSEA. V dropped 3 bases and J dropped 2; count of bases not matched to a gene: 5. CDR3 length: 16 amino acids. The CDR3 protein is CSVDWTGVAGANVLTF. The CDR3 coding sequence is TGCAGCGTTGATTGGACAGGGGTGGCTGGGGCCAACGTCCTGACTTTC.

This clone was picked up one time. J is TRBJ1-5 and V is TRBV27; the D is unclear. Trimming stripped 8 bases from V and 6 bases from J, with 11 bases between. This CDR3 is 12 amino acids long. In germline, CDR1 is MNHEY, CDR2 SMNVEV (reference sequence). CDR3 in amino acids: CASSRVGQPQHF. CDR3 nucleotides: TGTGCCAGCTCTCGAGTGGGTCAGCCCCAGCATTTT.

A few counts support this clone. The chain uses TRBV4-3 and TRBJ2-3; D is unresolved. The length of the CDR3 is 17 residues. Looked up from germline, CDR1 is LGHNA and CDR2 is YSLEER. V was clipped by 3 bases and J by 2 bases, with 18 bases between them. The CDR3 DNA reads as TGCGCCAGCAGCCACCCCCGGTCTGGGTTTCTCACAGATACGCAGTATTTT. This encodes CASSHPRSGFLTDTQYF.

The chain combines TRBV5-1 with TRBJ2-5, with D perhaps TRBD1 (5 bases). The CDR3 is 16 amino acids. Germline loops: CDR1 SGHRS, CDR2 YFSETQ. V gave up 6 bases and J gave up 1 base, with 19 bases separating them. The CDR3 region has the DNA TGCGCCAGCACTCTGGGGCCTCTGGGGTTCCAAGAGACCCAGTACTTC. Amino acids: CASTLGPLGFQETQYF.

This clone was observed a handful of times. The chain uses TRBV29-1 and TRBJ1-1; D gene uncertain. Germline CDR1 SQVTM, CDR2 ANQGSEA. The CDR3 runs to 13 residues. Trimming cost V 6 bases and J 7 bases, with 18 bases left between them. The CDR3 bases are TGCAGCGTGGTAGGCACAGAGGCCCATGAAGCTTTCTTT. This translates into CSVVGTEAHEAFF.

This clone came up once. The chain joins TRBV29-1 to TRBJ1-2, with D maybe TRBD1 (5 bases). CDR1 is SQVTM, CDR2 ANQGSEA, per germline. Trimming removed 5 bases from V and 4 bases from J, with 17 bases in between. The CDR3 is 14 amino acids. Written as DNA, the CDR3 is TGCAGCGTTTCGATCGGCGGGGGAGGCTATGGCTACACCTTC. Its protein product is CSVSIGGGGYGYTF.

This chain uses TRBV5-1 with TRBJ1-6; D not certain. Germline V gives CDR1 SGHRS, CDR2 YFSETQ. This CDR3 is 13 amino acids long. The V end lost 0 bases, the J end lost 13 bases, and 11 bases lay between the germline ends. CDR3 nucleotides: TGCGCCAGCAGCTTGGGCAGACCCGACCCCCTCCACTTT. This encodes CASSLGRPDPLHF.

In its sample, this clone was seen a few times. V and J are TRBV28 and TRBJ2-3, with D maybe TRBD2 (5 bases). V was trimmed by 6 bases and J by 3 bases, leaving 7 bases between them. Germline V lookup: CDR1 MDHEN, CDR2 SYDVKM. The length of the CDR3 is 12 residues. The CDR3 DNA sequence: TGTGCCAGCAGCCCGGGGACAGATACGCAGTATTTT. It encodes CASSPGTDTQYF.

V usage is TRBV2 and J usage is TRBJ2-6; TRBD1 matches at 8 bases. The CDR3 is made up of 17 amino acids. The trim removed 2 bases at V and 1 base at J, leaving 4 bases unmatched. The germline V gene encodes CDR1 SNHLY and CDR2 FYNNEI. CDR3 DNA sequence: TGTGCCAGCAGTGAAACCGGGACAGGATCTGGGGCCAACGTCCTGACTTTC. This encodes CASSETGTGSGANVLTF.